The source of this T cell receptor (beta chain) is a study of blood T cell repertoires in COVID-19. Study-level information: In each case, the material was cDNA or gDNA derived from T cells, B-cell-depleted T cells, or PBMCs.

Profiled with immunoSEQ multiplex PCR; TCRdb holds only in-frame clones, not every one. The sample includes approximately 200,000 clones, more than 85% seen only once; the top ten take less than 3.5%. This CDR3 has 15 amino acids. Germline CDR1 MNHEY, CDR2 SVGAGI. With 0 bases removed from V and 6 bases from J, the gap between germline ends came to 14 bases. The V call is TRBV6-5, the J call TRBJ1-2; D possibly corresponds to TRBD1 (5 bases). The sequence came from a woman in her 30s with active or convalescent COVID-19. Sequencing input: peripheral blood. The chain's CDR3 is CASSYSRQGLDGYTF. Here the CDR3 DNA reads TGTGCCAGCAGTTACTCGAGGCAGGGCCTAGATGGCTACACCTTC.